Below are 25 T cell receptor beta chains sequenced from a single sample in a study of T-cell reconstitution after alpha-beta-depleted transplantation in children. It was with unique molecular identifiers that the TCRbeta library was prepared. Each CDR3 protein gets one entry after TCRdb re-called the PCR reads with MiXCR. The sample gives hundreds of thousands of distinct CDR3 sequences, 15% to 20% of which show up once; around 30% is in the top ten. The source was PBMCs, mostly from graft donor cells, collected 360 days after TCRalphabeta/CD19-depleted stem cell transplant. The receptors here all came from a boy under three years old who had a stem cell transplant for Wiskott-Aldrich syndrome, so the T cells may come from the graft donor.

The V and J genes are TRBV11-2 and TRBJ2-1; D remains ambiguous. This CDR3 comprises 15 residues. V lost 6 bases and J lost 0, with 12 bases in between. CDR1 is SGHAT, CDR2 FQNNGV, per germline. CDR3 DNA sequence: TGTGCCAGCAGAGATGGGTTAAGCTCCTACAATGAGCAGTTCTTC. It is translated as CASRDGLSSYNEQFF.

This clonotype was detected a few times. The V call is TRBV5-1, the J call TRBJ2-1; a weak D match, TRBD2 (5 bases). V was clipped by 2 bases and J by 7 bases, with 13 bases between them. CDR3 length: 14 residues. Germline CDR1 and CDR2: SGHRS and YFSETQ. The CDR3 nucleotides read TGCGCCAGCAGCTTCACGGGGAATAGAAATGAGCAGTTCTTC. This translates into CASSFTGNRNEQFF.

Many counts were recorded for this clonotype. A read error may account for a junction end that differs from germline. The CDR3 DNA sequence: TGTGCCAGCAGTGACGTCCCAGGGACCATGGCTCCCAAAAACATTCAGTACTTC. This gives the protein CASSDVPGTMAPKNIQYF. V is TRBV10-3 and J is TRBJ2-4; D tentatively fits TRBD1 or TRBD2 (5 bases each). The length of the CDR3 is 18 residues. Germline values: CDR1 ENHRY, CDR2 SYGVKD.

This clonotype has a count of ten or more. CDR3 coding DNA: TGTGCCAGCAGGCTCACAGGGGCCTACGAGCAGTACTTC. Amino acid sequence: CASRLTGAYEQYF. The rearrangement links TRBV28 to TRBJ2-7; 7 positions match TRBD1. The CDR3 extends over 13 amino acids. Germline V gives CDR1 MDHEN, CDR2 SYDVKM. The V segment lost 6 bases and the J segment 2 bases; nucleotides outside the gene matches: 4.

This chain connects TRBV20-1 to TRBJ2-7, with D perhaps TRBD1 (6 bases). This CDR3 spans 13 amino acids. Trimming left V 3 bases short and J 3 bases short, with 12 bases between. CDR1 is DFQATT, CDR2 SNEGSKA, per germline (reference sequence). CDR3 nucleotide sequence: TGCAGTGCTAGGCGCAGGGGAAACTACGAGCAGTACTTC. Translation gives CSARRRGNYEQYF.

This chain joins TRBV6-5 and TRBJ1-2, with D hard to call. Germline loops: CDR1 MNHEY, CDR2 SVGAGI. Trimming shortened V by 6 bases and J by 8 bases, and 16 bases separated the two germline ends. CDR3 length: 13 amino acids. CDR3 coding DNA: TGTGCCAGCAGAAACTCAGATGGGTTCGGCTACACCTTC. It is translated as CASRNSDGFGYTF.

The chain joins TRBV5-1 to TRBJ2-7; tentative D call: TRBD1 (6 bases). The CDR3 has 16 amino acids. V dropped 4 bases and J dropped 1 base, with 18 bases sitting between them. The V gene's germline CDR1 is SGHRS and CDR2 YFSETQ. CDR3 in DNA: TGCGCCAGCAGCCAAGGGACCGGGACAATTTCCTACGAGCAGTACTTC. This sequence encodes CASSQGTGTISYEQYF.

This chain joins TRBV12-3 or TRBV12-4 and TRBJ2-2; D is unclear. The CDR3 sequence is 16 residues long. The V gene lost 2 bases and the J gene lost 3 bases, with 13 bases spanning the gap. In DNA, the CDR3 is TGTGCCAGCAGTTTATCACACCCCGGTGACACCGGGGAGCTGTTTTTT. Protein sequence: CASSLSHPGDTGELFF.

J is TRBJ2-2 and V is TRBV10-3; 12 bases are shared with TRBD2. This CDR3 has 17 residues. After removal of 6 bases from V and 1 base from J, the junction contained 6 bases not matched to a gene. The germline V gene has CDR1 ENHRY and CDR2 SYGVKD. The CDR3 protein is CAISPTSGGLNTGELFF. The CDR3 bases are TGTGCCATCAGCCCGACTAGCGGGGGCCTGAACACCGGGGAGCTGTTTTTT.

In its sample, this clonotype was seen once. This sequence joins TRBV27 and TRBJ1-6; D call uncertain. V lost 2 bases and J 0 bases, leaving 5 bases between the germline ends. The CDR3 length is 15 residues. From germline, CDR1 is MNHEY and CDR2 SMNVEV (reference sequence). The CDR3 region is CASSLISSYNSPLHF. In DNA, the CDR3 is TGTGCCAGCAGTTTAATTAGCTCCTATAATTCACCCCTCCACTTT.

The chain joins TRBV6-5 to TRBJ2-1, with a possible D match to TRBD1 (6 bases). The V end lost 6 bases, the J end lost 3 bases, and 18 bases lay between the germline ends. The CDR3 consists of 16 residues. CDR1 MNHEY and CDR2 SVGAGI come from the germline V gene. DNA for the CDR3: TGTGCCAGCAGCCTAGGGGGAGAAAGCTTCTACAATGAGCAGTTCTTC. Residues: CASSLGGESFYNEQFF.

A few counts support this clonotype. V gene TRBV7-8 combines with J gene TRBJ2-3; 8 bases are a match to TRBD1. Germline assignment: CDR1 SGHVS and CDR2 FQNEAQ. V lost 0 bases, J lost 8 bases, and 16 bases stayed unmatched. The CDR3 has 18 residues. CDR3 sequence: CASSLAHAARGLRGTQYF. The CDR3 DNA follows: TGTGCCAGCAGCTTAGCGCACGCGGCCAGGGGGCTGCGGGGTACGCAGTATTTT. The variable domain in full, completed from reference TRBV7-8 and TRBJ2-3, reads GAGVSQSPRYKVAKRGQDVALRCDPISGHVSLFWYQQALGQGPEFLTYFQNEAQLDKSGLPSDRFFAERPEGSVSTLKIQRTQQEDSAVYLCASSLAHAARGLRGTQYFGPGTRLTVL.

This clonotype was counted many times. This sequence joins TRBV27 and TRBJ1-1, with TRBD1 matching 9 bases. The CDR3 sequence is 13 residues long. J lost 1 base, V lost 6 bases, and 0 bases had no gene match. Germline V gene data show CDR1 as MNHEY and CDR2 as SMNVEV (reference sequence). The CDR3 protein is CASRGQGNTEAFF. The DNA for the CDR3 is TGTGCCAGCAGGGGACAGGGGAACACTGAAGCTTTCTTT.

This clonotype was observed a handful of times. V and J are TRBV5-1 and TRBJ2-7, with D perhaps assigned TRBD1 or TRBD2 (5 bases each). Per the germline V gene, CDR1 is SGHRS and CDR2 is YFSETQ. The ends were cut back, 3 bases at V and 3 bases at J, with 10 bases in the middle. The CDR3 sequence is 13 residues long. CDR3: CASSSGRVYEQYF. The CDR3 bases are TGCGCCAGCAGCTCGGGACGGGTCTACGAGCAGTACTTC.

This clonotype was seen more than once but under ten times. This chain links TRBV6-2 or TRBV6-3 with TRBJ2-1, with TRBD2 matching over 9 bases. J lost 4 bases, V lost 2 bases, and 0 bases had no gene match. The CDR3 runs 14 residues. Looked up from germline, CDR1 is MNHEY and CDR2 is SVGEGT. CDR3 in amino acids: CASSYAGGYNEQFF. For the CDR3, the DNA is TGTGCCAGCAGTTACGCGGGAGGGTACAATGAGCAGTTCTTC.

This clonotype was seen a few times. This rearrangement joins TRBV18 to TRBJ2-7, with 7 bases fitting TRBD2. V dropped 0 bases and J dropped 6; count of bases not matched to a gene: 5. There are 14 residues in the CDR3. Germline CDR1 reads KGHSH; CDR2 reads LQKENI. The CDR3 sequence: CASSPPSPGGEQYF. DNA of the CDR3: TGTGCCAGCTCACCACCTTCCCCGGGGGGCGAGCAGTACTTC.

This clonotype occurred a few times. The rearrangement joins TRBV4-1 to TRBJ1-5; D ambiguous. Germline lookup yields CDR1 MGHRA and CDR2 YSYEKL. Between the trimmed V and J ends, which lost 0 bases and 1 base, there was a span of 4 bases. This CDR3 region has 14 residues. The CDR3 region is CASSQDTSNQPQHF. CDR3 DNA sequence: TGCGCCAGCAGCCAAGACACCAGCAATCAGCCCCAGCATTTT.

This chain joins TRBV18 and TRBJ2-7; a possible D gene is TRBD1 (5 bases). Trimming left V 2 bases short and J 2 bases short, with 10 bases between. This CDR3 is built from 14 residues. Germline CDR1 reads KGHSH; CDR2 reads LQKENI. The CDR3 nucleotides read TGTGCCAGCTCACCATCGGCGGACACCTACGAGCAGTACTTC. Encoded protein: CASSPSADTYEQYF.

The gene calls are TRBV4-1 and TRBJ2-1; 13 bases match TRBD2. V was clipped by 0 bases and J by 9 bases; unmatched bases: 5. CDR1 is MGHRA and CDR2 is YSYEKL in the germline V gene. The CDR3 loop spans 16 amino acids. The CDR3, as DNA: TGCGCCAGCAGCCAAGACCAGGGACTAGCGGGGTCTGAGCAGTTCTTC. Residues: CASSQDQGLAGSEQFF.

The J gene is TRBJ2-1, the V gene TRBV3-1; 15 nucleotides align to TRBD2. Germline CDR1 LGHDT, CDR2 YNNKEL (reference sequence). Losses at the gene ends were 1 base for V and 9 bases for J; bases not matched to a gene: 4. The CDR3 is 16 amino acids. The CDR3 reads CASSQVPGLAGGEQFF. DNA for the CDR3: TGTGCCAGCAGCCAAGTCCCGGGACTAGCGGGGGGTGAGCAGTTCTTC.

In this sample, this clonotype turned up a few times. The rearrangement joins TRBV12-3 or TRBV12-4 to TRBJ2-2; 10 bases agree with TRBD1. The CDR3 runs to 16 residues. V was clipped by 5 bases and J by 2 bases; unmatched bases: 5. The CDR3 spells CASSPWTGGNTGELFF. The DNA for the CDR3 is TGTGCCAGCAGTCCCTGGACAGGGGGAAACACCGGGGAGCTGTTTTTT.

The chain joins TRBV4-1 to TRBJ2-7; 7 positions agree with TRBD2. CDR1 MGHRA and CDR2 YSYEKL come from the germline V gene. The V segment lost 3 bases and the J segment 3 bases; nucleotides outside the gene matches: 5. This CDR3 is built from 14 residues. CDR3 amino acids: CASSHPGGFYEQYF. The CDR3 DNA sequence: TGCGCCAGCAGCCATCCGGGAGGTTTCTACGAGCAGTACTTC.

The sample holds a few counts of this clonotype. This rearrangement joins TRBV12-3 or TRBV12-4 to TRBJ2-2; 9 nucleotides align to TRBD2. The CDR3 totals 14 residues. The trim removed 3 bases at V and 5 bases at J, leaving 1 base unmatched. The CDR3 bases are TGTGCCAGCAGTTTTAGCGGGAGAACCGGGGAGCTGTTTTTT. This gives the protein CASSFSGRTGELFF.

The rearrangement uses TRBV14 and TRBJ2-1; 7 positions agree with TRBD2. This CDR3 is 15 amino acids long. V shed 2 bases, J shed 2 bases, and the junction held 3 bases outside the gene matches. Germline V gives CDR1 SGHDN, CDR2 FVKESK. The CDR3 spells CASSQTGTTYNEQFF. CDR3 nucleotides: TGTGCCAGCAGCCAAACCGGGACTACCTACAATGAGCAGTTCTTC.

In this sample, this clonotype turned up a few times. The chain employs TRBV5-1 and TRBJ2-5; no clear D. The V gene lost 2 bases and the J gene lost 2 bases, with 13 bases spanning the gap. Looked up from germline, CDR1 is SGHRS and CDR2 is YFSETQ. This CDR3 has 15 residues. CDR3 bases: TGCGCCAGCAGCTTCAGGCTAGGCCGACAAGAGACCCAGTACTTC. Translated: CASSFRLGRQETQYF.